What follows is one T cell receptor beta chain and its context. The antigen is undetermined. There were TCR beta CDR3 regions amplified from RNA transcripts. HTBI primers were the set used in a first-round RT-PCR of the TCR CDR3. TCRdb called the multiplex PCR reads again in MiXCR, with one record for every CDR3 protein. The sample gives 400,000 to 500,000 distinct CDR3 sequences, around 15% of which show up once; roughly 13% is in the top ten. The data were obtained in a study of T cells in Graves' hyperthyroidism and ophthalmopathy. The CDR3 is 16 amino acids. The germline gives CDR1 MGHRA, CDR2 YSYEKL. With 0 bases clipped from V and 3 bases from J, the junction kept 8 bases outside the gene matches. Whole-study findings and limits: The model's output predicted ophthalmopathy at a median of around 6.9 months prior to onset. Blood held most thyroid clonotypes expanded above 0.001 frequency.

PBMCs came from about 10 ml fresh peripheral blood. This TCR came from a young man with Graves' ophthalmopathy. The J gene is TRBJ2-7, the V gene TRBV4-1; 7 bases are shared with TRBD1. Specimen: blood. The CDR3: CASSQEFETGYYEQYF. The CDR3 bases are TGCGCCAGCAGCCAAGAGTTTGAGACAGGGTACTACGAGCAGTACTTC.